What follows are 29 T cell receptor beta chains derived from one specimen sequenced in a study of T cells in women clearing cervical HPV infection. Generated by immunoSEQ multiplex PCR, the TCRdb table keeps only in-frame clones and is missing some. Its table records tens of thousands of clones. The specimen sequenced was blood buffy coat. The receptors shown here come from a woman aged 18-70 years with a cervical HPV16 infection that either progressed to CIN3+ or cleared (not recorded which).

The CDR3 protein is CSALAWDRAHPDTQYF. CDR3 DNA (partial): TGCAGCGCCTTAGCTTGGGACAGGGCCCACCCAGATACG. The chain joins TRBV29-1 to TRBJ2-3, with 9 bases aligning to TRBD1. The read stops 3 residues short of the end of the CDR3; the missing end is completed from the germline J gene. Trimming cost V 7 bases and J 4 bases; bases outside gene matches: 15. CDR1 and CDR2 (germline): SQVTM, ANQGSEA. The CDR3 has 16 residues.

Partial CDR3 DNA: TGTGCCAGTAGTGGGACAGGGGGGATCAATGAG. Its protein product is CASSGTGGINE. The full-length CDR3 reads as CASSGTGGINEQFF. The gene calls are TRBV19 and TRBJ2-1, with 11 bases aligning to TRBD1. With the read ending 3 residues before the CDR3 end, the germline J gene is used to fill in that end. CDR1 and CDR2 (germline): LNHDA, SQIVND (reference sequence). CDR3 length: 14 residues. V was clipped by 5 bases and J by 6 bases; unmatched bases: 3.

On this clone: The read is 3 residues too short to cover the CDR3 end, so that end is filled in from the germline J gene. The chain links TRBV19 to TRBJ1-4; 10 bases align to TRBD1. This CDR3 comprises 13 residues. Germline values: CDR1 LNHDA, CDR2 SQIVND (reference sequence). This CDR3 reads CASSGTGDSPLFF. The CDR3 bases that were read are TGTGCCAGTAGTGGGACAGGGGACTCACCA.

Worth noting for this clone: From the germline J gene comes the end of the CDR3, since the read stops 3 residues before it. This chain joins TRBV20-1 and TRBJ2-5; the match to TRBD1 covers 12 bases. V was clipped by 6 bases and J by 7 bases; unmatched bases: 15. CDR3 size: 16 residues. Germline V gene data show CDR1 as DFQATT and CDR2 as SNEGSKA (reference sequence). The CDR3 protein is CSAHPSGQGAIGTQYF. The covered CDR3 bases are TGCAGTGCCCACCCTTCGGGACAGGGGGCAATTGGGACC.

CDR3 protein: CASSGSRLLSYEQYF. CDR3 bases read: TGTGCCAGCAGTGGTAGCAGACTACTCTCCTACGAG. The chain has TRBV6-1 and TRBJ2-7; TRBD2 is a possible D gene (5 bases). Read data end 3 residues before the CDR3 end; the end is taken from the germline J gene. The germline gives CDR1 MNHNS, CDR2 SASEGT. The CDR3 totals 15 residues. The V end lost 4 bases, the J end lost 0 bases, and 13 bases lay between the germline ends.

With regard to this clone: The sequenced fragment ends 3 residues before the CDR3 boundary, so the rest is inferred from the germline J gene. The chain combines TRBV7-9 with TRBJ2-7, with D perhaps TRBD1 (6 bases). Trimming took off 4 bases at V and 0 bases at J, with 13 bases between the two ends. Germline values: CDR1 SEHNR, CDR2 FQNEAQ (reference sequence). CDR3 size: 15 residues. CDR3: CASSSTGSGSYEQYF. The sequenced CDR3 bases are TGTGCCAGCAGCTCAACAGGGTCGGGCTCCTACGAG.

Details on this clone: From the germline J gene comes the end of the CDR3, since the read stops 3 residues before it. The V and J genes are TRBV18 and TRBJ1-1; unclear D gene. V lost 4 bases and J 3 bases, leaving 18 bases between the germline ends. The CDR3 consists of 16 residues. In germline, CDR1 is KGHSH, CDR2 LQKENI. Partial CDR3 DNA: TGTGCCAGCTCACGAAGGGCTGAGGTCCTGGACACTGAA. This translates into CASSRRAEVLDTE. The full CDR3 protein is CASSRRAEVLDTEAFF.

In the case of this clone: The read ends 3 residues before the CDR3 terminus; that terminus is restored from the germline J gene. This chain uses TRBV6-1 with TRBJ2-7, with D perhaps TRBD2 (6 bases). V lost 0 bases and J 0 bases, leaving 6 bases between the germline ends. CDR1 MNHNS and CDR2 SASEGT come from the germline V gene. The length of the CDR3 is 14 residues. CDR3 DNA, as far as it was read: TGTGCCAGCAGTGAAGCGGGGGGCTCCTACGAG. Protein product: CASSEAGGSYE. The complete CDR3 sequence is CASSEAGGSYEQYF.

Turning to this clone: Read data end 3 residues before the CDR3 end; the end is taken from the germline J gene. The chain recombines TRBV7-2 with TRBJ2-7; perhaps TRBD1 as D (5 bases). The CDR3 spans 15 residues. CDR1 and CDR2 from the germline V gene are SGHTA and FQGNSA. Trimming removed 2 bases at V and 6 bases at J, with 17 bases between. Incomplete CDR3 DNA: TGTGCCAGCAGCTTACAGGGAAGGGGCTACGGCGAG. Translating gives CASSLQGRGYGE. The whole CDR3 protein reads CASSLQGRGYGEQYF.

Turning to this clone: The sequenced fragment ends 3 residues before the CDR3 boundary, so the rest is inferred from the germline J gene. The chain combines TRBV5-4 with TRBJ2-7; 8 nucleotides align to TRBD2. This CDR3 is 14 amino acids long. Germline CDR1 and CDR2: SGHNT and YYREEE (reference sequence). Germline trimming cut 0 bases from V and 4 bases from J; bases unmatched to any gene: 3. CDR3: CASSLDAGGYEQYF. Incomplete CDR3 DNA: TGTGCCAGCAGCTTGGATGCGGGGGGATACGAG.

As for this clone: The read terminates 3 residues ahead of where the CDR3 ends, so the germline J gene completes it. This chain uses TRBV12-3 or TRBV12-4 with TRBJ2-7; TRBD1 agrees at 11 bases. This CDR3 contains 15 residues. J lost 1 base, V lost 3 bases, and 2 bases had no gene match. Incomplete CDR3 DNA: TGTGCCAGCAGTTTCGGGACAGGGGGGTCCTACGAG. Protein: CASSFGTGGSYE. Given in full, the CDR3 is CASSFGTGGSYEQYF.

In the case of this clone: The read ends 3 residues shy of where the CDR3 ends; the end is completed using the germline J gene. This sequence joins TRBV7-3 and TRBJ2-1; 13 nucleotides match TRBD2. Germline trimming cut 5 bases from V and 7 bases from J; bases unmatched to any gene: 8. The V gene's germline CDR1 is SGHTA and CDR2 FQGTGA. This CDR3 region has 16 residues. This chain's CDR3 is CASSPPTSGGRNEQFF. The DNA read from the CDR3 is TGTGCCAGCAGCCCACCGACTAGCGGGGGGCGAAATGAG.

Concerning this clone itself: The CDR3 end lies 3 residues beyond the end of the read and is filled in from the germline J gene. The chain couples TRBV5-1 to TRBJ2-3; 7 bases map to TRBD2. Looked up from germline, CDR1 is SGHRS and CDR2 is YFSETQ. CDR3 size: 18 residues. J gave up 0 bases and V 4 bases, and 14 bases lay outside the gene matches. The CDR3 here is CASSLLGGAGTSTDTQYF. CDR3 bases read: TGCGCCAGCAGCCTCCTCGGGGGAGCGGGGACTAGCACAGATACG.

The covered CDR3 bases are TGCGCCAGCAGCTCCGCTAGCGGTAGCTCCTACAATGAG. This codes for CASSSASGSSYNE. The full CDR3 protein is CASSSASGSSYNEQFF. V and J are TRBV5-1 and TRBJ2-1, with TRBD2 identical over 7 bases. The read stops 3 residues short of the end of the CDR3; the missing end is completed from the germline J gene. Germline V CDR1 and CDR2: SGHRS, YFSETQ. V was pared by 3 bases and J by 0 bases, with 6 bases of the junction left unmatched. This CDR3 region has 16 residues.

In the case of this clone: The read stops 3 residues short of the end of the CDR3; the missing end is completed from the germline J gene. V and J are TRBV20-1 and TRBJ2-7, with 14 nucleotides matching TRBD2. CDR3 length equals 14 residues. The ends lost 6 bases at V and 2 bases at J; junction bases unmatched: 3. Germline V gene data show CDR1 as DFQATT and CDR2 as SNEGSKA (reference sequence). CDR3 in amino acids: CSAGLAGGPYEQYF. Partial CDR3 DNA: TGCAGTGCAGGACTAGCGGGAGGACCCTACGAG.

Concerning this clone: The observed sequence ends 3 residues before the CDR3 terminus, with the missing tail filled in from the germline J gene. The chain uses TRBV2 and TRBJ2-2, with D perhaps matching TRBD2 (7 bases). The CDR3 is 14 residues long. Germline values: CDR1 SNHLY, CDR2 FYNNEI. The part of the CDR3 DNA that was read is TGTGCCAGCAGTCAACAGGAGGGGGGGGAAAAG. Its translation: CASSQQEGGEK. The complete CDR3 reads CASSQQEGGEKLFF.

Concerning this clone: Sequencing ends 3 residues short of the CDR3 end; the germline J gene provides the rest. This chain uses TRBV10-3 with TRBJ2-2; tentatively, D is TRBD2 (6 bases). The CDR3 consists of 10 residues. The germline V gene encodes CDR1 ENHRY and CDR2 SYGVKD. The sequenced CDR3 bases are TGTGCCCGTTCGCGGGGACAG. Translated, it gives CARSRGQ. From start to end, the CDR3 is CARSRGQLFF.

Of note for this clone: Coverage ceases 3 residues before the CDR3 finishes, and the germline J gene fills in the end. The rearrangement uses TRBV19 and TRBJ1-4, with D maybe TRBD1 (5 bases). This CDR3 contains 15 residues. Germline CDR1 is LNHDA and CDR2 is SQIVND (reference sequence). The sequenced part of the CDR3 DNA is TGTGCCAGTAGACGTCAGTCCTCTGGGGCCAACGTA. Protein sequence: CASRRQSSGANV. The CDR3 reads in full as CASRRQSSGANVLFF. Full variable domain (outside the CDR3, taken from reference TRBV19 and TRBJ1-4): DGGITQSPKYLFRKEGQNVTLSCEQNLNHDAMYWYRQDPGQGLRLIYYSQIVNDFQKGDIAEGYSVSREKKESFPLTVTSAQKNPTAFYLCASRRQSSGANVLFFGSGTQLSVL.

In the case of this clone: The missing CDR3 end, 3 residues past where the read stops, is filled in from the germline J gene. V is TRBV7-2 and J is TRBJ1-1; possibly TRBD1 for D (6 bases). The CDR3 contains 18 residues. Germline V gene lookup returns CDR1 SGHTA and CDR2 FQGNSA. The chain's CDR3 is CASRLARTGRHDRTEAFF. The covered CDR3 bases are TGTGCAAGTCGCTTAGCGCGTACAGGGAGACATGATCGGACTGAA.

A remark on this clone: The read comes to an end 3 residues before the CDR3 does, leaving the germline J gene to fill in the end. The chain couples TRBV7-3 to TRBJ2-6; unclear D gene. V lost 1 base and J lost 0, with 13 bases in between. This CDR3 has 18 residues. The germline V gene encodes CDR1 SGHTA and CDR2 FQGTGA. This chain's CDR3 is CASSLRDSPISGANVLTF. The part of the CDR3 DNA that was read is TGTGCCAGCAGCTTAAGAGACTCCCCGATCTCTGGGGCCAACGTC.

To note about this clone: The CDR3 end falls 3 residues outside the read, so it is completed with the germline J gene. The rearrangement uses TRBV10-1 and TRBJ2-1; 8 bases match TRBD1. Per germline, CDR1 WNHNN and CDR2 SYGVQD (reference sequence). The CDR3 is 16 residues long. V was clipped by 4 bases and J by 4 bases; unmatched bases: 9. The chain's CDR3 is CASSAAGTGSYNEQFF. The CDR3 DNA, read in part, is TGCGCCAGCAGTGCCGCCGGGACAGGATCTTACAATGAG.

With respect to this clone: The DNA ends 3 residues before the CDR3 does, and the rest of the CDR3 is filled in from the germline J gene. This chain links TRBV5-3 with TRBJ1-5, with 7 bases fitting TRBD1. TRBV5-3 is an open reading frame whose function is uncertain. This CDR3 region has 17 residues. Unmatched junction bases numbered 6, after V lost 0 bases and J lost 0 bases. The CDR3 DNA, read in part, is TGTGCCAGAAGCTTGGTAGACAGGGAACCTAGCAATCAGCCC. It is translated as CARSLVDREPSNQP. The complete CDR3 protein is CARSLVDREPSNQPQHF.

As concerns this clone: The CDR3 extends 3 residues past the end of the read, so its final part is completed from the germline J gene. J is TRBJ2-7 and V is TRBV12-3 or TRBV12-4; D might be TRBD2 (6 bases). Trimming stripped 6 bases from V and 2 bases from J, with 14 bases between. The CDR3 is 14 amino acids. CDR3 amino acids: CASSSSTGAYEQYF. CDR3 DNA, as far as it was read: TGTGCCAGCAGCTCGAGTACGGGGGCCTACGAG.

On this clone itself: The sequenced fragment ends 3 residues before the CDR3 boundary, so the rest is inferred from the germline J gene. The chain is built from TRBV19 and TRBJ2-1, with TRBD2 matching over 14 bases. CDR1 is LNHDA and CDR2 is SQIVND in the germline V gene (reference sequence). The CDR3 has 15 amino acids. Germline trimming cut 4 bases from V and 9 bases from J; bases unmatched to any gene: 5. CDR3 protein: CASSKGLAGASEQFF. The CDR3 DNA, read in part, is TGTGCCAGTAGTAAGGGACTAGCGGGAGCTAGTGAG.

In regard to this clone: The read halts 3 residues ahead of the CDR3 end, with the missing end drawn from the germline J gene. The chain carries TRBV29-1 and TRBJ1-3; D is uncertain. The V gene lost 4 bases and the J gene lost 4 bases, with 8 bases spanning the gap. The germline gives CDR1 SQVTM, CDR2 ANQGSEA. CDR3 length equals 12 residues. CDR3: CSVALGGNTIYF. The CDR3 bases that were read are TGCAGCGTTGCGCTAGGAGGAAACACC. Full variable domain (remainder filled in from reference TRBV29-1 and TRBJ1-3): SAVISQKPSRDICQRGTSLTIQCQVDSQVTMMFWYRQQPGQSLTLIATANQGSEATYESGFVIDKFPISRPNLTFSTLTVSNMSPEDSSIYLCSVALGGNTIYFGEGSWLTVV.

With regard to this clone: Read data end 3 residues before the CDR3 end; the end is taken from the germline J gene. This rearrangement joins TRBV7-8 to TRBJ2-6; D call uncertain. With 1 base removed from V and 4 bases from J, the gap between germline ends came to 5 bases. Germline V gene sequence: CDR1 SGHVS, CDR2 FQNEAQ. This CDR3 region has 14 residues. CDR3: CASSLVPGANVLTF. The covered CDR3 bases are TGTGCCAGCAGCTTAGTCCCGGGGGCCAACGTC.

In the case of this clone: The read finishes 3 residues shy of the CDR3 end, and the germline J gene is used to complete it. The chain recombines TRBV19 with TRBJ2-5; possibly TRBD1 for D (6 bases). The V and J ends lost 6 bases and 2 bases respectively, with 10 bases between them. CDR3 length: 13 amino acids. The V gene's germline CDR1 is LNHDA and CDR2 SQIVND (reference sequence). The sequenced part of the CDR3 DNA is TGTGCCAGTAGACTGGACAGTCAAGAGACC. This translates into CASRLDSQET. The whole CDR3 region reads CASRLDSQETQYF.

Remarks on this clone: The CDR3 is cut off 3 residues early in the read; its end comes from the germline J gene. V usage is TRBV2 and J usage is TRBJ2-4, with 10 positions matching TRBD2. From germline, CDR1 is SNHLY and CDR2 FYNNEI. The CDR3 contains 13 residues. CDR3 DNA, as far as it was read: TGTGCCAGCACTAGCGGGGGCCAAGAGACT. Protein product: CASTSGGQET. The whole CDR3 is CASTSGGQETQYF.

Concerning this clone itself: With the read ending 3 residues before the CDR3 end, the germline J gene is used to fill in that end. The genes are TRBV5-1 and TRBJ2-5; D is possibly TRBD2 (6 bases). V shed 2 bases and J shed 4 bases, with 15 bases lying between them. The CDR3 consists of 15 residues. Germline CDR1 and CDR2: SGHRS and YFSETQ. CDR3 bases read: TGCGCCAGCAGCTTAAGTCAGGAGGGGAGAGAGACC. Its protein is CASSLSQEGRET. The full CDR3 protein is CASSLSQEGRETQYF.